This T cell receptor (beta chain) was sequenced during a study of CD8 T cells in Susac syndrome. Sequencing of TCR beta, carried out with a high-throughput approach, was applied to CD8+ and CD4+ T cells from the blood. Patients with Susac syndrome met diagnostic criteria defined recently for definite or probable disease. Purification of the CD8+ and CD4+ T cells relied on negative isolation, and TEMRA cells underwent FACS enrichment. Random hexamers primed reverse transcription of roughly 0.5 to 1 ug RNA. Multiplex PCR with immunoSEQ amplified the TCR beta CDR3 across 54 Vbeta and 13 Jbeta. Via MiXCR, TCRdb re-called the immunoSEQ multiplex PCR reads, giving one row per CDR3 protein. The table has just under 95,000 distinct CDR3 sequences, over 90% seen once. With 5 bases clipped from V and 5 bases from J, the junction kept 8 bases outside the gene matches. Per germline, CDR1 SEHNR and CDR2 FQNEAQ (reference sequence). This CDR3 region has 14 residues.

The V and J genes are TRBV7-9 and TRBJ2-7; TRBD1 matches at 8 bases. The origin of this receptor is a human donor with Susac syndrome. The sample comprised CD4+ T cells from PBMCs. The CDR3 loop is CASSTWTGNDEQYF. The CDR3 DNA reads TGTGCCAGCAGCACCTGGACAGGGAACGACGAGCAGTACTTC.